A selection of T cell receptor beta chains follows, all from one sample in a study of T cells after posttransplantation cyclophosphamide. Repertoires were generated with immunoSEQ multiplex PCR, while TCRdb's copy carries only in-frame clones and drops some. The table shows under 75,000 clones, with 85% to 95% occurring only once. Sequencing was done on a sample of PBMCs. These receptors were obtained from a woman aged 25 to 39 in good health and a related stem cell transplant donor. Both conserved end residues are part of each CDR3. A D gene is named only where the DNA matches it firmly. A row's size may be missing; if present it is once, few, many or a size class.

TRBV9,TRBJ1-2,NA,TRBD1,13,TGTGCCAGCAGCGCCGGGACAGGCTATGGCTACACCTTC,CASSAGTGYGYTF
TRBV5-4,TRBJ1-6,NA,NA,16,TGTGCCAGCAGCTTGGGGGTAGGGCAGGGGTATTCACCCCTCCACTTT,CASSLGVGQGYSPLHF
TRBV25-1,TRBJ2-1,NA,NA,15,TGTGCCAGCAGCTCACCATTCGACGGGTACAATGAGCAGTTCTTC,CASSSPFDGYNEQFF
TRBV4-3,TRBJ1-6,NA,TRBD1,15,TGCGCCAGCAGCCTGGGTCAGGGGGAGTTTTCACCCCTCCACTTT,CASSLGQGEFSPLHF
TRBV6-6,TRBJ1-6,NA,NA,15,TGTGCCAGCAGTTACTCGAGGGGAATTAATTCACCCCTCCACTTT,CASSYSRGINSPLHF
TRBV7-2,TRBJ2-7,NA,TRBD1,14,TGTGCCAGCAGCAAGACAGGGGGTAAAGGCGAGCAGTACTTC,CASSKTGGKGEQYF
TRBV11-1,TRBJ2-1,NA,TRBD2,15,TGTGCCAGCAGCTCCGTCGGCGGGGGGGAGGGTGAGCAGTTCTTC,CASSSVGGGEGEQFF
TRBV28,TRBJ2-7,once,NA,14,TGTGCCAGCAGTTTATTGCAGGGCCTGGGCGAGCAGTACTTC,CASSLLQGLGEQYF
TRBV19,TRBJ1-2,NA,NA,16,TGTGCCAGTCACCATAGTCCCTCCGTGGGGGTCTATGGCTACACCTTC,CASHHSPSVGVYGYTF
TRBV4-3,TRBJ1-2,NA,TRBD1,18,TGCGCCAGCAGCCAGGCACTCGGGACAGGGGCGGGTAACTATGGCTACACCTTC,CASSQALGTGAGNYGYTF
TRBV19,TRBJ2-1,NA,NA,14,TGTGCCAGTTGGTCGGGGGACCTTTACAATGAGCAGTTCTTC,CASWSGDLYNEQFF
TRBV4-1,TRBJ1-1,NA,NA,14,TGCGCCAGCAGCCAGTACTTGGGGAACACTGAAGCTTTCTTT,CASSQYLGNTEAFF
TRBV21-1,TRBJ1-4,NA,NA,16,TGTGCCAGCAGCAAAGGACCGACACAAGGGCGTGAAAAACTGTTTTTT,CASSKGPTQGREKLFF
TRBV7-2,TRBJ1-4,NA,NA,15,TGTGCCAGCAGCTTAACGGGCCCTACTAATGAAAAACTGTTTTTT,CASSLTGPTNEKLFF
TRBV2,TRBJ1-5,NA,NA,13,TGTGCCAGCAGTGAAGGGAGAAATCAGCCCCAGCATTTT,CASSEGRNQPQHF
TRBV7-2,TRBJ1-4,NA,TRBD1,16,TGTGCCAGCAGCCTAAACAGGGGGCAGGGTAATGAAAAACTGTTTTTT,CASSLNRGQGNEKLFF
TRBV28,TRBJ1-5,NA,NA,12,TGTGCCAGCCACATTAGCAATCAGCCCCAGCATTTT,CASHISNQPQHF
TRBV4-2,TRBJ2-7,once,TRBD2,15,TGTGCCAGCAGCCAAGATAGCGGGGGGGCCTACGAGCAGTACTTC,CASSQDSGGAYEQYF
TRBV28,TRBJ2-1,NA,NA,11,TGTGCCAGCAGGTTATACAATGAGCAGTTCTTC,CASRLYNEQFF
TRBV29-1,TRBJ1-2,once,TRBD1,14,TGCAGCGTCACCGGCAGACAGGGCCCCTATGGCTACACCTTC,CSVTGRQGPYGYTF
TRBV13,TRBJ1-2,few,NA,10,TGTGCCAGCAGCTTAGCGCCAGTGCACTTC,CASSLAPVHF
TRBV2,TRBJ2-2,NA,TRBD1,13,TGTGCCAGCAGAGACAGGGGGACCGGGGAGCTGTTTTTT,CASRDRGTGELFF
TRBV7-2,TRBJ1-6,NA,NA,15,TGTGCCAGCAGCTTAAGTCCAGGTTCTAATTCACCCCTCCACTTT,CASSLSPGSNSPLHF
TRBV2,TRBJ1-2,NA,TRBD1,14,TGTGCCAGCAGCCACCGGACAGGGAACTATGGCTACACCTTC,CASSHRTGNYGYTF
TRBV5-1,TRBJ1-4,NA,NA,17,TGCGCCAGCAGCTTCGGCAACAGCCTAGCAACTAATGAAAAACTGTTTTTT,CASSFGNSLATNEKLFF
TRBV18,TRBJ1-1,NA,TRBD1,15,TGTGCCAGCTCACCCCCGGGACAGGGGGCAACTGAAGCTTTCTTT,CASSPPGQGATEAFF
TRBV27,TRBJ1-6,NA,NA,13,TGTGCCAGCAGAACAGAAAATAATTCACCCCTCCACTTT,CASRTENNSPLHF
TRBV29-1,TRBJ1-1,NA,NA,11,TGCAGCGTTGGCACGAACACTGAAGCTTTCTTT,CSVGTNTEAFF
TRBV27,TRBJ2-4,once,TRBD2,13,TGTGCCAGCAGAGGCGGGGGGCTAAACATTCAGTACTTC,CASRGGGLNIQYF
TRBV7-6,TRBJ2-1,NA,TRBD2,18,TGTGCCAGCAGCCAGTTAAGTGGCGGGGGGAAAAAGAACAATGAGCAGTTCTTC,CASSQLSGGGKKNNEQFF
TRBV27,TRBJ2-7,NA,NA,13,TGTGCCAGCAGTCCGGGCGTCGACTACGAGCAGTACTTC,CASSPGVDYEQYF
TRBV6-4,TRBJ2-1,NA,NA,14,TGTGCCAGCAGTGACACAGAAAGCTCAGCCTCGAAGTTCTTC,CASSDTESSASKFF
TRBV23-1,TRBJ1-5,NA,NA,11,TGCGCAGTCAGGGAGCTACAGCCCCAGCATTTT,CAVRELQPQHF
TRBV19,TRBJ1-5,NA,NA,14,TGTGCCAGTAGTATAGGGGTCCGGGATCAGCCCCAGCATTTT,CASSIGVRDQPQHF
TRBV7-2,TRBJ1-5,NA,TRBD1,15,TGTGCCAGCAGCGTTAGACAGGGGAAGGCTCAGCCCCAGCATTTT,CASSVRQGKAQPQHF
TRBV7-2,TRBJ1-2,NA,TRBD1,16,TGTGCCAGCAGCTTAGTTGGGACAGGACCTAACTATGGCTACACCTTC,CASSLVGTGPNYGYTF
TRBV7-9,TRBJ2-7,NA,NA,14,TGTGCCAGCAGCCCAGGGGCCCTCTCCTACGAGCAGTACTTC,CASSPGALSYEQYF
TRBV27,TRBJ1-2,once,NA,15,TGTGCCAGCAGTACTATATTCGACAGGAACTATGGCTACACCTTC,CASSTIFDRNYGYTF
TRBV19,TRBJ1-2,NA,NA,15,TGTGCCAGTACCGCCCAGCCGCAGGTATCCCGCGGCTACACCTTC,CASTAQPQVSRGYTF
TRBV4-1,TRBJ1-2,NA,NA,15,TGCGCCAGCAGCCAAGATCGCGGCCCCCTCTATGGCTACACCTTC,CASSQDRGPLYGYTF
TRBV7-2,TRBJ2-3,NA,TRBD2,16,TGTGCCAGCAGCCCCAGACTAGCGGGGGGCACAGATACGCAGTATTTT,CASSPRLAGGTDTQYF